The present T cell receptor beta chain was sequenced within a study of immune evolution from preneoplasia to lung adenocarcinoma. Data came from immunoSEQ multiplex PCR; TCRdb stores just in-frame clones and leaves some out. The sample yields tens of thousands of clones, less than 85% seen once. The CDR3 extends over 11 amino acids. The ends were cut back, 5 bases at V and 5 bases at J, with 6 bases in the middle. Germline V lookup: CDR1 SEHNR, CDR2 FQNEAQ (reference sequence). The study, taken as a whole, reports: T cell clonality was higher in KRAS-mutant than EGFR-mutant or wild-type nodules. Clonality was highest in normal lung, lower in later-stage lesions apparently.

About this clone: The antigen is unknown.

Material for sequencing was FFPE invasive lung adenocarcinoma tissue. This clonotype was obtained from a person between 55 and 70 years old with lung adenocarcinoma. V and J are TRBV7-9 and TRBJ2-5; D is perhaps TRBD1 (5 bases). The CDR3 nucleotides are TGTGCCAGCAGCAGGGGTGAGACCCAGTACTTC. This encodes CASSRGETQYF.